This entry features one T cell receptor beta chain sequence. Its specificity is not known. Tens of thousands of T cell genomes (approximately 0.2 ug DNA) went into each sorted-subset replicate. Libraries were prepared by immunoSEQ multiplex PCR; TCRdb keeps only in-frame clonotypes and omits some of them. The data hold just over 2,000,000 clones, with roughly 95% observed a single time. Germline V gene sequence: CDR1 MNHNS, CDR2 SASEGT. CDR3 size: 13 residues. V was pared by 6 bases and J by 3 bases, with 11 bases between. These data originate in a study of shared clonotypes between healthy human individuals. Study context: Plates per donor: three CD4 naive, three CD4 memory, two CD8 naive, one CD8 memory. Study-level findings and limits: When naive CD4 clonotypes were compared across a handful of donors, 4% to 5.5% were shared.

CD45RO-negative, CCR7-positively selected cells formed the naive CD8 fraction, excluding terminally differentiated effector memory CD45RA+ cells. Those who donated, Caucasian adults without exception, all lived in Nashville, Tennessee. This receptor was obtained from a man younger than 35 in good health. Material: naive CD8+ T cells sorted from blood. This rearrangement joins TRBV6-1 to TRBJ1-1; perhaps TRBD1 as D (5 bases). The CDR3 protein is CASSPGAYTEAFF. As DNA, the CDR3 is TGTGCCAGCAGCCCCGGGGCCTACACTGAAGCTTTCTTT.